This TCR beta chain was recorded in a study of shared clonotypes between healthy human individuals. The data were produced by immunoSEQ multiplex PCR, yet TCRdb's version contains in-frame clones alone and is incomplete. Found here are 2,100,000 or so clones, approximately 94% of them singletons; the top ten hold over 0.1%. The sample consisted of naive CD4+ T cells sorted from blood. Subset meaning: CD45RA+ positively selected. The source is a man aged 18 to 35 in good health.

The CDR3 DNA reads TGTGCCAGCAGCCCGTTGGGGGACATGCCCTACGAGCAGTACTTC. Translating gives CASSPLGDMPYEQYF. V usage is TRBV14 and J usage is TRBJ2-7; TRBD1 is a possible D gene (6 bases). The V gene's germline CDR1 is SGHDN and CDR2 FVKESK. This CDR3 is 15 amino acids long. V was cut by 4 bases and J by 2 bases, with 15 bases left in between.